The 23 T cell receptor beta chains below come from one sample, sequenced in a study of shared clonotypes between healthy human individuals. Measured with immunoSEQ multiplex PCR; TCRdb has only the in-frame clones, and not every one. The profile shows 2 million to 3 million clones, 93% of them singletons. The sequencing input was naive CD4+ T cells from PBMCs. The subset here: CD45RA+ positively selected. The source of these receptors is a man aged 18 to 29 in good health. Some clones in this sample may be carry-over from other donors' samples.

The CDR3 nucleotides read TGTGCTAGTGCCCCAGACAGGGGAAGAGAGACCCAGTACTTC. Translation: CASAPDRGRETQYF. The chain has TRBV12-5 and TRBJ2-5; TRBD1 agrees at 8 bases. V was clipped by 7 bases and J by 4 bases; unmatched bases: 8. Germline V lookup: CDR1 LGHNT, CDR2 FRNRAP. The CDR3 contains 14 residues.

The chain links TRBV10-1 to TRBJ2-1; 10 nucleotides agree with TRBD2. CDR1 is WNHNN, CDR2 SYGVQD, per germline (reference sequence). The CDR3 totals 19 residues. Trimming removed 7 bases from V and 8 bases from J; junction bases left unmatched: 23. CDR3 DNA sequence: TGCGCCAGCACCACCCCAGCGGGAGGGCCAAGCGATAGTCCCGATGAGCAGTTCTTC. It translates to CASTTPAGGPSDSPDEQFF.

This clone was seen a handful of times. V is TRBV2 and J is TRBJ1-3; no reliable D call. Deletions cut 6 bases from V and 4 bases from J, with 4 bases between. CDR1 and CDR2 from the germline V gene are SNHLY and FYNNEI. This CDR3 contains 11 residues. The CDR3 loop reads CASRLGNTIYF. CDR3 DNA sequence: TGTGCCAGCAGACTAGGAAACACCATATATTTT.

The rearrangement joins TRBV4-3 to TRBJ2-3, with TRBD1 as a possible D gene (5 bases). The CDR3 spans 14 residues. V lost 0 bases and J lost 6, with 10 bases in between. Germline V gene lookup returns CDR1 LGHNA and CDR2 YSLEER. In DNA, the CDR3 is TGCGCCAGCAGCCAAGAATTTGCAGGGGATACGCAGTATTTT. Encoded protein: CASSQEFAGDTQYF.

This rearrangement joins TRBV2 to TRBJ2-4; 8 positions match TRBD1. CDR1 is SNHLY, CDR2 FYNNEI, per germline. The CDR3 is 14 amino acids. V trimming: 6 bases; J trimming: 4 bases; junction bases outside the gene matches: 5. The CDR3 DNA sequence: TGTGCCAGCAGCGGACAGGGCTTAAAAAACATTCAGTACTTC. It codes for CASSGQGLKNIQYF.

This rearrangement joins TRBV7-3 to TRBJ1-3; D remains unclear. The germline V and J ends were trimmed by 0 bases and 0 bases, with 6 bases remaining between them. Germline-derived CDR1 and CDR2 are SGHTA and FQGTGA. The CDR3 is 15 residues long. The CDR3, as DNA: TGTGCCAGCAGCTTAACAGGCTACTCTGGAAACACCATATATTTT. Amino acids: CASSLTGYSGNTIYF.

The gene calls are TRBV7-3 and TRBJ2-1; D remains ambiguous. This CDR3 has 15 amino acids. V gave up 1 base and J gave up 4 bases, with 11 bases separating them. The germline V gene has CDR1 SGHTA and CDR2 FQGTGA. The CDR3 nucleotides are TGTGCCAGCAGCTTAATGGGTGGGTCATACAATGAGCAGTTCTTC. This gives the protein CASSLMGGSYNEQFF.

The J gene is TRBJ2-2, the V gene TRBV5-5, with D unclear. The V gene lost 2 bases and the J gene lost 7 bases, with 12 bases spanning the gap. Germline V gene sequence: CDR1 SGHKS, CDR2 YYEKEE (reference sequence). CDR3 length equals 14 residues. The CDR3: CASSLEPRSGELFF. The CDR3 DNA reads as TGTGCCAGCAGCTTAGAGCCCCGGAGCGGGGAGCTGTTTTTT.

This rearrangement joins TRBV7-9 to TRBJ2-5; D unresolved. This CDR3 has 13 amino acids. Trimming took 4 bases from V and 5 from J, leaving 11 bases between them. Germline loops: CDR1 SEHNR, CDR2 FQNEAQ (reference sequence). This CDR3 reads CASSSLGSETQYF. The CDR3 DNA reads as TGTGCCAGCAGCTCTTTGGGCAGCGAGACCCAGTACTTC.

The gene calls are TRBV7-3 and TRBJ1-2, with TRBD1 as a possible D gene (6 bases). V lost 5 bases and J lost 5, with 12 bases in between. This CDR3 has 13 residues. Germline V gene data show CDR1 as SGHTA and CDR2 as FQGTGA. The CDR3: CASSPLQGYGYTF. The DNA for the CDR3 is TGTGCCAGCAGCCCTCTGCAGGGGTATGGCTACACCTTC.

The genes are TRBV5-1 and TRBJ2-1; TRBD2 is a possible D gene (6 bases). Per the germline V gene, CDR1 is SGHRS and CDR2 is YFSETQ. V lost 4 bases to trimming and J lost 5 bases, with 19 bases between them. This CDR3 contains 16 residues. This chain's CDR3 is CASSPISGPLDNEQFF. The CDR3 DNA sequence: TGCGCCAGCAGCCCGATTAGCGGCCCCCTAGACAATGAGCAGTTCTTC.

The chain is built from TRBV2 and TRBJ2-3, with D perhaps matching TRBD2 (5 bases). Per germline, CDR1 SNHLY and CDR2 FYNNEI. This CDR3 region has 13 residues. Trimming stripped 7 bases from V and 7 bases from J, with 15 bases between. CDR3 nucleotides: TGTGCCAGCAATAACGGACTTGCCCATACGCAGTATTTT. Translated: CASNNGLAHTQYF.

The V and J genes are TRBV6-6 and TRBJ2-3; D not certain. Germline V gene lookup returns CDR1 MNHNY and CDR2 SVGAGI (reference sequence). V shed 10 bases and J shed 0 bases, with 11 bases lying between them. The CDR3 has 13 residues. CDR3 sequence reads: CATRLDSTDTQYF. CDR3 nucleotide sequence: TGTGCCACCAGACTGGATAGCACAGATACGCAGTATTTT.

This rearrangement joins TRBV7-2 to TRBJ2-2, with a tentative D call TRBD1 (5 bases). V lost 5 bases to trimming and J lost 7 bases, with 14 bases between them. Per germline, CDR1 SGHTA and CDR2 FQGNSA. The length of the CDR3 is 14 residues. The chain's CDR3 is CASSPQVLGGELFF. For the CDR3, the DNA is TGTGCCAGCAGCCCACAGGTGCTCGGCGGGGAGCTGTTTTTT.

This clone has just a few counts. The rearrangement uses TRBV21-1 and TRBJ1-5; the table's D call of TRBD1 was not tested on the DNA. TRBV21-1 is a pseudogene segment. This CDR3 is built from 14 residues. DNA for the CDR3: TGTGCCAGCAGCAAAGCACAGCTCAATCAGCCCCAGCATTTT. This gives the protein CASSKAQLNQPQHF.

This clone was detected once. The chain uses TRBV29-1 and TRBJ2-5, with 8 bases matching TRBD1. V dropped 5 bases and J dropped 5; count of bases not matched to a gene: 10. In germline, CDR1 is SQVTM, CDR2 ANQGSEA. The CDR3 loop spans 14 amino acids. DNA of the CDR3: TGCAGCGTTAAGGCGGACAGGGTCAGGGAGACCCAGTACTTC. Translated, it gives CSVKADRVRETQYF.

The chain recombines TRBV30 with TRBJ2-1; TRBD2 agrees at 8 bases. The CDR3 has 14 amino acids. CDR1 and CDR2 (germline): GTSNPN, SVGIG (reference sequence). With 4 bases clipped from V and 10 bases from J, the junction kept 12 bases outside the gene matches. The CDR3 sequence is CAWKRGLGGMEQFF. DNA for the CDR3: TGTGCCTGGAAGAGGGGACTAGGGGGGATGGAGCAGTTCTTC.

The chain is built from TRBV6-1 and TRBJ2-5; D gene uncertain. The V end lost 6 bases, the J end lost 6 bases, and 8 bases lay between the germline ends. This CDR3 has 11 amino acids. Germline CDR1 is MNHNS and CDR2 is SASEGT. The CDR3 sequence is CASSGGKTQYF. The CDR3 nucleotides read TGTGCCAGCAGCGGTGGGAAGACCCAGTACTTC.

CDR3 in amino acids: CAWSRDRGHEQYF. The CDR3 coding sequence is TGTGCCTGGAGCCGGGACAGGGGTCACGAGCAGTACTTC. The chain links TRBV30 to TRBJ2-5; the match to TRBD1 covers 10 bases. The J call may be incorrect, as the DNA end agrees better with TRBJ2-7. Per the germline V gene, CDR1 is GTSNPN and CDR2 is SVGIG (reference sequence). The CDR3 runs 13 residues.

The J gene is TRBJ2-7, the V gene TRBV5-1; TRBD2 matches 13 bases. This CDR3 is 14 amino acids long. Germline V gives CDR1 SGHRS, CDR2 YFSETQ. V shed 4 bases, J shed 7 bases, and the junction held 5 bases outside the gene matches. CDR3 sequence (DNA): TGCGCCAGCAGCGGGCCGGGACTAGCGGGGGAGCAGTACTTC. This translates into CASSGPGLAGEQYF.

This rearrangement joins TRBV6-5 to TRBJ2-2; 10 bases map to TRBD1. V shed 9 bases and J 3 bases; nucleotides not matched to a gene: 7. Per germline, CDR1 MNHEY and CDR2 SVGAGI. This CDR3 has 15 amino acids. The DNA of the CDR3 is TGTGCCAGTCGTAGGGGGACAGGGGACACCGGGGAGCTGTTTTTT. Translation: CASRRGTGDTGELFF.

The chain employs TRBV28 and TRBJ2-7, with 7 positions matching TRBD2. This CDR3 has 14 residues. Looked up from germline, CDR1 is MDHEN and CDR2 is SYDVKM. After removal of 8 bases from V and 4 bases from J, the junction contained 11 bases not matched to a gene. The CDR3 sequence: CASHRGGEGYEQYF. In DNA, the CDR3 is TGTGCCAGCCACCGAGGAGGGGAGGGTTACGAGCAGTACTTC.

The CDR3, as DNA: TGTGCCAGCAGTTCCTTACCGGGACAGGGGGCCCAGGAGACCCAGTACTTC. Protein sequence: CASSSLPGQGAQETQYF. The chain uses TRBV28 and TRBJ2-5; TRBD1 matches 12 bases. There are 17 residues in the CDR3. V lost 4 bases to trimming and J lost 5 bases; unmatched junction nucleotides: 11. Germline-derived CDR1 and CDR2 are MDHEN and SYDVKM.